The clone carrying this T cell receptor (beta chain) was picked up one time. Different DNA sequences within this sample yield the same CDR3. These data are taken from a study of OX40 agonist ivuxolimab in advanced cancers. Generated by immunoSEQ multiplex PCR, the TCRdb table keeps only in-frame clones and is missing some. This sample yields tens of thousands of clones, of which around 85% are seen a single time; roughly 4.6% belongs to the top ten. V gave up 0 bases and J gave up 0 bases, with 9 bases separating them. Per germline, CDR1 GTSNPN and CDR2 SVGIG (reference sequence). The CDR3 runs 14 residues.

This chain connects TRBV30 to TRBJ2-7, with D unclear. The TCR was taken from an adult with an advanced solid tumor such as melanoma, head and neck, liver or kidney cancer. Sequenced here: CD4+ or CD8+ T cells sorted from blood, sampled in a trial of the OX40 agonist ivuxolimab. The CDR3 here is CAWSVGGSSYEQYF. In DNA form, the CDR3 reads TGTGCCTGGAGTGTGGGTGGTAGCTCCTACGAGCAGTACTTC.